These 28 T cell receptor beta chains came from one sample sequenced in a study of blood T cell repertoires in COVID-19 (TCRdb year 2020). Libraries were constructed by the immunoSEQ multiplex PCR assay. The clones in this table, taken by TCRdb from immuneACCESS, are in-frame only. Not every clone is retained; where verified, under half of the shortfall comes from an unresolved V gene, and the cause of the rest is unknown. The table for this sample lists about 370,000 clones; 85% to 90% of them were counted only once. Over 0.95% of the sample comes from the top ten. What was sequenced was PBMCs or T cells enriched from blood (not recorded which). Every receptor here comes from a man between 18 and 29 years old who had recovered from COVID-19.

The chain has TRBV7-2 and TRBJ2-1, with TRBD2 identical over 9 bases. V shed 5 bases and J 3 bases; nucleotides not matched to a gene: 8. From germline, CDR1 is SGHTA and CDR2 FQGNSA. This CDR3 spans 16 amino acids. The CDR3 region is CASSRLLAGRYNEQFF. In DNA, the CDR3 is TGTGCCAGCAGCCGGTTACTAGCGGGTCGCTACAATGAGCAGTTCTTC.

This sequence joins TRBV18 and TRBJ1-3, with D possibly matching TRBD1 (6 bases). Germline assignment: CDR1 KGHSH and CDR2 LQKENI. Trimming left V 6 bases short and J 2 bases short, with 11 bases between. The length of the CDR3 is 14 residues. The CDR3 sequence: CASSQGTTGNTIYF. CDR3 coding DNA: TGTGCCAGCTCTCAGGGGACTACTGGAAACACCATATATTTT.

The chain carries TRBV28 and TRBJ2-1; TRBD2 matches 10 bases. The germline CDR1 and CDR2 sequences are MDHEN and SYDVKM. V lost 6 bases, J lost 7 bases, and 9 bases stayed unmatched. This CDR3 comprises 15 residues. For the CDR3, the DNA is TGTGCCAGCAGCCGGAGCCTTAGCGGGAGGAATGAGCAGTTCTTC. The encoded protein is CASSRSLSGRNEQFF.

The V and J genes are TRBV7-6 and TRBJ2-7; 9 bases match TRBD1. This CDR3 is 15 amino acids long. Losses at the gene ends were 5 bases for V and 2 bases for J; bases not matched to a gene: 7. Looked up from germline, CDR1 is SGHVS and CDR2 is FNYEAQ. This CDR3 is CASSADRGAPYEQYF. For the CDR3, the DNA is TGTGCCAGCAGCGCAGACAGGGGGGCTCCCTACGAGCAGTACTTC.

The CDR3 nucleotides are TGTGCCAGCAGCCATGTTTCCCAATCCTATGGCTACACCTTC. This encodes CASSHVSQSYGYTF. The V gene is TRBV3-1 (or the pseudogene TRBV3-2), the J gene TRBJ1-2, with D unclear. The germline V and J ends were trimmed by 3 bases and 4 bases, with 12 bases remaining between them. This CDR3 is built from 14 residues. CDR1 is LGHDT and CDR2 is YNNKEL in the germline V gene (reference sequence).

V gene TRBV3-1 (or the pseudogene TRBV3-2) combines with J gene TRBJ2-7; 10 bases map to TRBD2. Looked up from germline, CDR1 is LGHDT and CDR2 is YNNKEL (reference sequence). The CDR3 is made up of 17 amino acids. Trimming at V came to 4 bases and at J to 0 bases, leaving 9 bases not matched to a gene. The CDR3, as DNA: TGTGCCAGCAGCCCGTCGCTAGCGGGGGAGAGCTCCTACGAGCAGTACTTC. Encoded protein: CASSPSLAGESSYEQYF.

Comments on this clone: Different DNA sequences within this sample yield the same CDR3. The rearrangement uses TRBV5-1 and TRBJ2-5; 9 bases match TRBD2. The germline V gene encodes CDR1 SGHRS and CDR2 YFSETQ. V lost 0 bases and J lost 4; bases outside the gene matches: 4. The CDR3 runs to 15 residues. CDR3 residues: CASSLGLAGRETQYF. CDR3 bases: TGCGCCAGCAGCTTGGGGCTAGCGGGGAGAGAGACCCAGTACTTC.

The gene calls are TRBV7-3 and TRBJ1-1; 9 nucleotides line up with TRBD1. V dropped 6 bases and J dropped 6; count of bases not matched to a gene: 8. From germline, CDR1 is SGHTA and CDR2 FQGTGA. This CDR3 is built from 14 residues. CDR3 nucleotide sequence: TGTGCCAGCAGTCTTAACAGGGGGCTTGCTGAAGCTTTCTTT. It yields the protein CASSLNRGLAEAFF.

The chain is built from TRBV10-3 and TRBJ2-3; TRBD1 is a possible D gene (6 bases). This CDR3 comprises 14 residues. Trimming pared 10 bases from V and 4 bases from J, leaving 18 bases between. Looked up from germline, CDR1 is ENHRY and CDR2 is SYGVKD. CDR3 nucleotide sequence: TGTGCCACCACGGGTCAGGGGAAGGCAGATACGCAGTATTTT. It yields the protein CATTGQGKADTQYF.

The rearrangement uses TRBV3-1 (or the pseudogene TRBV3-2) and TRBJ2-1; 8 bases are shared with TRBD2. V lost 0 bases to trimming and J lost 4 bases; unmatched junction nucleotides: 5. Germline V CDR1 and CDR2: LGHDT, YNNKEL (reference sequence). The length of the CDR3 is 16 residues. The CDR3 DNA is TGTGCCAGCAGCCAAGATAGGAGCGGGGGATACAATGAGCAGTTCTTC. Translated: CASSQDRSGGYNEQFF.

V is TRBV3-1 (or the pseudogene TRBV3-2) and J is TRBJ1-6, with 7 nucleotides matching TRBD1. Germline V lookup: CDR1 LGHDT, CDR2 YNNKEL (reference sequence). This CDR3 is 14 amino acids long. J lost 7 bases, V lost 6 bases, and 6 bases had no gene match. The DNA for the CDR3 is TGTGCCAGCAGGTTCGGACAGGAAAATTCACCCCTCCACTTT. The encoded protein is CASRFGQENSPLHF.

This clone was recorded only once. This chain joins TRBV12-5 and TRBJ2-7, with D perhaps TRBD1 (8 bases). In germline, CDR1 is LGHNT, CDR2 FRNRAP. The CDR3 spans 14 residues. V was cut by 11 bases and J by 1 base, with 18 bases left in between. CDR3 sequence reads: CAGGEGQASYEQYF. CDR3 nucleotides: TGTGCTGGGGGGGAGGGACAGGCTTCCTACGAGCAGTACTTC.

This chain connects TRBV6-1 to TRBJ2-7, with a weak D call TRBD1 (5 bases). This CDR3 is built from 16 residues. Between the trimmed V and J ends, which lost 4 bases and 5 bases, there was a span of 21 bases. Germline CDR1 MNHNS, CDR2 SASEGT. The CDR3 is CASSVFRAKIADEQYF. The CDR3 nucleotides read TGTGCCAGCAGTGTCTTCAGGGCCAAGATTGCTGACGAGCAGTACTTC.

The chain has TRBV24-1 and TRBJ1-1; 8 bases agree with TRBD1. CDR3 length equals 16 residues. Germline CDR1 KGHDR, CDR2 SFDVKD. The V gene end was trimmed by 4 bases and the J gene end by 1 base; junction bases not matched to a gene: 7. The CDR3 reads CATSDPGQEGNTEAFF. The CDR3 region has the DNA TGTGCCACCAGTGACCCGGGACAGGAAGGGAACACTGAAGCTTTCTTT.

The chain joins TRBV28 to TRBJ1-5; the D is unclear. The germline gives CDR1 MDHEN, CDR2 SYDVKM. CDR3 length: 13 residues. V was shortened by 8 bases and J by 4 bases, with 12 bases between the two germline ends. The CDR3 bases are TGTGCCAGCGAGGGAGGAGGGAATCAGCCCCAGCATTTT. It translates to CASEGGGNQPQHF.

The chain joins TRBV9 to TRBJ2-1; 10 bases agree with TRBD2. Germline CDR1 is SGDLS and CDR2 is YYNGEE. V lost 0 bases, J lost 0 bases, and 12 bases stayed unmatched. CDR3 length: 20 amino acids. CDR3 coding DNA: TGTGCCAGCAGCGTAGCTCTAACTAGCGGGGAACTAAGCTCCTACAATGAGCAGTTCTTC. This encodes CASSVALTSGELSSYNEQFF.

This CDR3 is CASSPRGGIQASPLHF. In DNA, the CDR3 is TGTGCCAGTAGTCCCCGTGGCGGGATCCAGGCCTCACCCCTCCACTTT. The rearrangement uses TRBV19 and TRBJ1-6; D ambiguous. V was trimmed by 5 bases and J by 10 bases, leaving 21 bases between them. From germline, CDR1 is LNHDA and CDR2 SQIVND (reference sequence). This CDR3 is 16 amino acids long.

The V gene is TRBV29-1, the J gene TRBJ1-2; 10 bases match TRBD1. V shed 1 base, J shed 3 bases, and the junction held 8 bases outside the gene matches. Germline CDR1 SQVTM, CDR2 ANQGSEA. CDR3 length: 16 residues. DNA of the CDR3: TGCAGCGTTGAAGGAGTGGACAGGGGGGACCACTATGGCTACACCTTC. This translates into CSVEGVDRGDHYGYTF.

The genes are TRBV7-9 and TRBJ2-2, with D tentatively TRBD1 (6 bases). The germline V and J ends were trimmed by 6 bases and 5 bases, with 13 bases remaining between them. There are 14 residues in the CDR3. Germline assignment: CDR1 SEHNR and CDR2 FQNEAQ (reference sequence). In nucleotides, the CDR3 is TGTGCCAGCAGTTCTGTAGGGGGAACCGGGGAGCTGTTTTTT. It yields the protein CASSSVGGTGELFF.

The chain has TRBV10-3 and TRBJ1-1; D not resolved. V was shortened by 5 bases and J by 0 bases, with 4 bases between the two germline ends. The CDR3 is made up of 12 amino acids. Germline V gene sequence: CDR1 ENHRY, CDR2 SYGVKD. The CDR3 sequence is CAISTLNTEAFF. The CDR3 DNA follows: TGTGCCATCAGTACACTGAACACTGAAGCTTTCTTT.

This rearrangement joins TRBV9 to TRBJ1-3; the D is unclear. V lost 3 bases to trimming and J lost 1 base, with 11 bases between them. Germline-derived CDR1 and CDR2 are SGDLS and YYNGEE. This CDR3 has 15 residues. CDR3 in DNA: TGTGCCAGCAGCGCCTCCAGCGTGTCTGGAAACACCATATATTTT. The encoded protein is CASSASSVSGNTIYF.

This clone has only a few counts. V gene TRBV5-1 combines with J gene TRBJ2-7; 10 bases fit TRBD1. V trimming: 3 bases; J trimming: 2 bases; junction bases outside the gene matches: 2. The V gene's germline CDR1 is SGHRS and CDR2 YFSETQ. The CDR3 runs to 14 residues. The CDR3 protein is CASSSGTGAYEQYF. As DNA, the CDR3 is TGCGCCAGCAGCTCCGGGACAGGGGCCTACGAGCAGTACTTC.

The chain combines TRBV2 with TRBJ2-1, with D perhaps TRBD2 (6 bases). Trimming took 6 bases from V and 4 from J, leaving 13 bases between them. The CDR3 spans 14 residues. Looked up from germline, CDR1 is SNHLY and CDR2 is FYNNEI. In nucleotides, the CDR3 is TGTGCCAGCAGGGCTTCGGGACTGTACAATGAGCAGTTCTTC. This codes for CASRASGLYNEQFF.

The V gene is TRBV19, the J gene TRBJ1-5; 7 positions match TRBD1. Trimming took 8 bases from V and 1 from J; bases not matched to a gene: 5. In germline, CDR1 is LNHDA, CDR2 SQIVND (reference sequence). This CDR3 comprises 14 residues. CDR3 coding DNA: TGTGCCAGTTCACAGGGGAGCAGCAATCAGCCCCAGCATTTT. Its translation is CASSQGSSNQPQHF.

V gene TRBV28 combines with J gene TRBJ1-1; possible D gene TRBD1, 6 bases. CDR3 length: 14 amino acids. Germline V CDR1 and CDR2: MDHEN, SYDVKM. V lost 5 bases, J lost 1 base, and 11 bases lay in between. CDR3 region: CASSIRGWNTEAFF. CDR3 nucleotide sequence: TGTGCCAGCAGTATCAGGGGATGGAACACTGAAGCTTTCTTT.

This clone was detected only a few times. The CDR3 sequence is CASTGQESYGYTF. CDR3 sequence (DNA): TGTGCCAGCACGGGACAGGAGAGCTATGGCTACACCTTC. The chain couples TRBV28 to TRBJ1-2; TRBD1 matches 8 bases. Germline V gene data show CDR1 as MDHEN and CDR2 as SYDVKM. The CDR3 contains 13 residues. Unmatched junction bases numbered 5, after V lost 7 bases and J lost 4 bases.

The V call is TRBV6-5, the J call TRBJ1-4; no clear D. Trimming took off 0 bases at V and 8 bases at J, with 16 bases between the two ends. The CDR3 sequence is 16 residues long. CDR1 and CDR2 (germline): MNHEY, SVGAGI. CDR3: CASSYSQYPIVEKLFF. CDR3 nucleotides: TGTGCCAGCAGTTACTCGCAATATCCTATCGTCGAAAAACTGTTTTTT.

This sequence joins TRBV5-5 and TRBJ1-5; a possible D gene is TRBD1 (6 bases). Germline V gene lookup returns CDR1 SGHKS and CDR2 YYEKEE (reference sequence). The germline V and J ends were trimmed by 0 bases and 3 bases, with 7 bases remaining between them. The CDR3 loop spans 14 amino acids. The CDR3 coding sequence is TGTGCCAGCAGCTTGGGGACAGCCAATCAGCCCCAGCATTTT. Amino acids: CASSLGTANQPQHF.